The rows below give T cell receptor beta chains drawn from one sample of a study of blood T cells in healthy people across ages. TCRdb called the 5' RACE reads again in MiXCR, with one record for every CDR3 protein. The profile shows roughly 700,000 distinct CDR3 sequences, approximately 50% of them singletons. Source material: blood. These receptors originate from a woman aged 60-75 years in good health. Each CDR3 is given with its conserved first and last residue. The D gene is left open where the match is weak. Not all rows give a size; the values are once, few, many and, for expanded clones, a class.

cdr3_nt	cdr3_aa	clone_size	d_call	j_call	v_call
TGCAGTGCTGTCGCCACAGGGGGGACTAACTATGGCTACACCTTC	CSAVATGGTNYGYTF	.	TRBD1	TRBJ1-2	TRBV20-1
TGCAGCGTTCGGTTTACAGGGTTTGGCACAGATACGCAGTATTTT	CSVRFTGFGTDTQYF	few	.	TRBJ2-3	TRBV29-1
TGCAGTGCTCGATCAAATTACAATGAAAAACTGTTTTTT	CSARSNYNEKLFF	once	.	TRBJ1-4	TRBV20-1
TGCGCCAGCAGCTTGGCCAGTGGCGGTGGGGCGACTAATGAAAAGCTGTTTTTT	CASSLASGGGATNEKLFF	.	.	TRBJ1-4	TRBV5-1
TGCAGTGCTAAACAGCAAAACACTGAAGCTTTCTTT	CSAKQQNTEAFF	.	.	TRBJ1-1	TRBV20-1
TGTGCCAGCAGCTCAGACAGGGGGAGTAATGAAAAACTGTTTTTT	CASSSDRGSNEKLFF	.	TRBD1	TRBJ1-4	TRBV7-9
TGCAGTGCTAGAGATCCAAGCGGGAGAGGGCAGTTCTTC	CSARDPSGRGQFF	.	TRBD2	TRBJ2-1	TRBV20-1
TGTGCCAGCAGGGGCCGTTCGGACGCCAACAATGAGCAGTTCTTC	CASRGRSDANNEQFF	.	.	TRBJ2-1	TRBV2
TGCGCCAGCAGCTTGATGGGGGCGCCCCTTTATGGCTACACCTTC	CASSLMGAPLYGYTF	.	.	TRBJ1-2	TRBV5-1
TGTGCCAGCAGTTGCGGGGTCGGTCGGAAAGAGACCCAGTACTTC	CASSCGVGRKETQYF	.	.	TRBJ2-5	TRBV27
TGTGCCAGCAGCCAGTTGGTAGGCAATCAACCCCACCATTTT	CASSQLVGNQPHHF	.	.	TRBJ1-5	TRBV4-2
TGTGCCAGCAGCTTAGCGCAGTGGCGCGGCTACACCTTC	CASSLAQWRGYTF	many	.	TRBJ1-2	TRBV7-8
TGTGCCAGCAGCCCTACCGGGACAGAGAATCAGCCCCAGCATTTT	CASSPTGTENQPQHF	few	TRBD1	TRBJ1-5	TRBV9
TGTGCCAGCAGCCCAGTCCCCCACGAGCAGTACTTC	CASSPVPHEQYF	many	.	TRBJ2-7	TRBV7-8
TGTGCCAGCAGCCAACTTCAGGGCACTGAAGCTTTCTTT	CASSQLQGTEAFF	.	.	TRBJ1-1	TRBV7-3
TGTGCCAGCAGTGTAGCGGGCGATGCGCAGTATTTT	CASSVAGDAQYF	.	TRBD2	TRBJ2-3	TRBV12-3/TRBV12-4
TGTGCCAGCAGCCTGGCGGCGACGGCGGGTGAGACCCAGTACTTC	CASSLAATAGETQYF	few	.	TRBJ2-5	TRBV28
TGTGCCAGCAGCAACCCCAGACTCAAATCCCGGGACAGGACGAACAATGAGCAGTTCTTC	CASSNPRLKSRDRTNNEQFF	once	.	TRBJ2-1	TRBV21-1
TGCGCCAGCAGCCAAGCCCATGGCCACTCCTCCTACAATGAGCAGTTCTTC	CASSQAHGHSSYNEQFF	.	.	TRBJ2-1	TRBV4-3
TGTGCCTCCAGGGCGTGGGGCGAGCAGTACTTC	CASRAWGEQYF	few	.	TRBJ2-7	TRBV2
TGTGCCAGCAGCCGCACTAGGTCTTACGAGCAGTACTTC	CASSRTRSYEQYF	few	.	TRBJ2-7	TRBV7-2
TGTGCCACCAGCAGAGAGCCGGGACGGGTCGAGCAGTACTTC	CATSREPGRVEQYF	.	.	TRBJ2-7	TRBV15
TGTGCCAGCAGCAAAGTGGGGTCGGTCGGGGAGCTGTTTTTT	CASSKVGSVGELFF	.	.	TRBJ2-2	TRBV11-2
TGCAGCGTTGAATGGCAGGGGCTTTACAATGAGCAGTTCTTC	CSVEWQGLYNEQFF	few	.	TRBJ2-1	TRBV29-1